Detailed here is one TCR beta chain. This entry belongs to a study of T-cell reconstitution after alpha-beta-depleted transplantation in children. As it was prepared, the TCRbeta library received unique molecular identifiers. MiXCR, run by TCRdb on the PCR reads, gives a single entry per CDR3 protein. The repertoire has about 400,000 distinct CDR3 sequences, about 20% of them found once; the top ten carry approximately 3.8%. The CDR3 runs to 16 residues. V shed 3 bases, J shed 8 bases, and the junction held 11 bases outside the gene matches. J is TRBJ2-1 and V is TRBV12-3 or TRBV12-4, with 9 bases lining up with TRBD2. The sequencing used PBMCs from the stem cell graft donor, collected from the stem cell graft. This clonotype was obtained from a human donor who donated a stem cell graft to a child with acute myeloid leukemia. As DNA, the CDR3 is TGTGCCAGCAGTTTTTCTGGCGGGAGGGCCTCTTATGAGCAGTTCTTC. It is translated as CASSFSGGRASYEQFF.